This T cell receptor beta chain was identified during a study of Graves' ophthalmopathy and Graves' hyperthyroidism. This clonotype was recorded many times. PBMCs were isolated from an approximately 9.4 ml sample of fresh peripheral blood. The J segment lost 0 bases and the V segment lost 5 bases, leaving 3 bases of the junction unmatched. Germline CDR1 is DFQATT and CDR2 is SNEGSKA (reference sequence). This CDR3 has 13 amino acids. As the template, RNA transcripts were used to amplify TCR beta CDR3 regions. HTBI primers were used in a first-round RT-PCR, which preceded a second-round multiplex PCR. One entry per CDR3 protein results from TCRdb running MiXCR on the multiplex PCR reads. Of about 740,000 distinct CDR3 sequences listed, 40% are singletons.

The rearrangement joins TRBV20-1 to TRBJ1-2; 7 bases match TRBD1. The sequence derives from an adult man with Graves' ophthalmopathy. Specimen: peripheral blood. The CDR3 coding sequence is TGCAGTGCTCGGGACAGATCTAACTATGGCTACACCTTC. Translating gives CSARDRSNYGYTF.